The clone carrying this TCR beta chain was seen more than once but under ten times. The target antigen is unknown. The data originate from a study of T cell repertoires in cytomegalovirus infection. Study at large: Shared public TCR beta signatures pointed to both CMV infection and a matching HLA type. Study-wide results and caveats: Identification of carriers of CMV plus the relevant HLA was performed using cumulative public TCR beta family frequency.

A single record per CDR3 protein comes from TCRdb applying MiXCR to the reads. Of about 890,000 distinct CDR3 sequences listed, 30% to 40% are singletons. Germline V gene data show CDR1 as MNHEY and CDR2 as SVGAGI. The CDR3 consists of 17 residues. V was clipped by 5 bases and J by 2 bases, with 20 bases between them. The chain has TRBV6-5 and TRBJ2-3; D ambiguous. Specimen: cultured CD8+ T cells from PBMCs, collected from culture after CMV antigen stimulation. This receptor was taken from a human donor in good health (CMV status not recorded). Some clones in this sample may be carry-over from other donors' samples. This chain's CDR3 is CASSIVPVPLPTDTQYF. The CDR3 DNA sequence: TGTGCCAGCAGTATTGTACCCGTCCCGCTCCCCACAGATACGCAGTATTTT.